A single sample gave rise to the 4 T cell receptor beta chains below, sequenced in a study of T cell responses to AZD1222 COVID-19 vaccine. Produced via immunoSEQ multiplex PCR; TCRdb's table is partial and in-frame only. The sample carries 75,000 to 90,000 clones, 80% to 95% recorded once. The sequences come from peripheral blood, collected 28 days after the second AZD1222 dose. Receptors originate from an adult who received the AZD1222 COVID-19 vaccine.

The chain links TRBV6-5 to TRBJ2-7; 9 nucleotides align to TRBD1. CDR1 is MNHEY and CDR2 is SVGAGI in the germline V gene. J lost 5 bases, V lost 7 bases, and 9 bases had no gene match. The CDR3 extends over 14 amino acids. The DNA of the CDR3 is TGTGCCAGCAACTTCGGGACAGGGATTCACGAGCAGTACTTC. Amino acids: CASNFGTGIHEQYF.

J is TRBJ2-2 and V is TRBV6-4, with 8 bases identical to TRBD1. Germline CDR1 is MRHNA and CDR2 is SNTAGT. The CDR3 has 16 amino acids. V lost 0 bases, J lost 6 bases, and 6 bases stayed unmatched. The CDR3 spells CASSDSGRGQSGELFF. The CDR3 DNA reads TGTGCCAGCAGTGACTCGGGCAGGGGGCAATCCGGGGAGCTGTTTTTT.

V gene TRBV2 combines with J gene TRBJ2-7; unclear D gene. The CDR3 loop spans 13 amino acids. Deletions cut 6 bases from V and 0 bases from J, with 9 bases between. Germline lookup yields CDR1 SNHLY and CDR2 FYNNEI. The CDR3 protein is CASSAQDSYEQYF. The CDR3, as DNA: TGTGCCAGCAGCGCCCAGGACTCCTACGAGCAGTACTTC.

The chain combines TRBV9 with TRBJ1-4; 7 bases are shared with TRBD1. Looked up from germline, CDR1 is SGDLS and CDR2 is YYNGEE. The CDR3 has 15 residues. Trimming took 4 bases from V and 2 from J; bases not matched to a gene: 5. Here the CDR3 DNA reads TGTGCCAGCAGCACCCGACAGGGTACTAATGAAAAACTGTTTTTT. It encodes CASSTRQGTNEKLFF.